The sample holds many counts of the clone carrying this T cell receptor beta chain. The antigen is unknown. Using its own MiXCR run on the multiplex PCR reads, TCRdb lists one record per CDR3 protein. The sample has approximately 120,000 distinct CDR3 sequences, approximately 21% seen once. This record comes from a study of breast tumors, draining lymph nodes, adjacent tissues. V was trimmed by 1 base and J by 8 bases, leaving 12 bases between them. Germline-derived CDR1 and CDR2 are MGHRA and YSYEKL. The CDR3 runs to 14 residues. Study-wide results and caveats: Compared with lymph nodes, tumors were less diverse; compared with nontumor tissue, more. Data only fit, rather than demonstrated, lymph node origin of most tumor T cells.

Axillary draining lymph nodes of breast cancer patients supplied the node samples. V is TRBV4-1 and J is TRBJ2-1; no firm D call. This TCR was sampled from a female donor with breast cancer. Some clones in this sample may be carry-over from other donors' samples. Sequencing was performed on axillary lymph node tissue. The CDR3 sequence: CASSQGGLTDEQFF. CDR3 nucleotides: TGCGCCAGCAGCCAAGGTGGTCTAACAGATGAGCAGTTCTTC.